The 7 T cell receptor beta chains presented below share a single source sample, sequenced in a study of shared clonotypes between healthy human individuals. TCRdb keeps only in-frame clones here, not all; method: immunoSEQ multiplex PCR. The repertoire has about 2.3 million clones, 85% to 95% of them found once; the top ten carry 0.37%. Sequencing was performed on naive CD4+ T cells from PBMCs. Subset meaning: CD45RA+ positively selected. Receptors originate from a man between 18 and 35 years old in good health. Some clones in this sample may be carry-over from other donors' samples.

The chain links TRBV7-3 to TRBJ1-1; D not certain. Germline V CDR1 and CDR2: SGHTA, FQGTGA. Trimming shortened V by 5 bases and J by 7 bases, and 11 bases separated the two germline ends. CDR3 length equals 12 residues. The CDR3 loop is CASSDQLGEAFF. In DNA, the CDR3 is TGTGCCAGCAGCGACCAGTTGGGTGAAGCTTTCTTT.

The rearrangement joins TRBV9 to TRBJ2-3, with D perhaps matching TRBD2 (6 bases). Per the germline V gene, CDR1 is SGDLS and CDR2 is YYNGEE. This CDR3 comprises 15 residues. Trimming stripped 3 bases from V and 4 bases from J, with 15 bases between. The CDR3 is CASSAQIPGADTQYF. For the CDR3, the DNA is TGTGCCAGCAGCGCTCAAATTCCGGGGGCAGATACGCAGTATTTT.

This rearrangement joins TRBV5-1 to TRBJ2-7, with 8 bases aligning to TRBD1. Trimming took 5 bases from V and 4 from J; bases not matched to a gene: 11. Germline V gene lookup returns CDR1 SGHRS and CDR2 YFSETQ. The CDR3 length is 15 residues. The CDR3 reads CASSLYSGGGYEQYF. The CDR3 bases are TGCGCCAGCAGTCTTTACTCAGGGGGCGGGTACGAGCAGTACTTC.

In DNA form, the CDR3 reads TGTGCCAGCAGTTTAGAATTGAGGACCCGACAGGGTGCCTATGGCTACACCTTC. Protein: CASSLELRTRQGAYGYTF. The V gene is TRBV28, the J gene TRBJ1-2; 7 bases are a match to TRBD1. V lost 2 bases and J lost 4; bases outside the gene matches: 16. Germline CDR1 reads MDHEN; CDR2 reads SYDVKM. CDR3 length equals 18 residues.

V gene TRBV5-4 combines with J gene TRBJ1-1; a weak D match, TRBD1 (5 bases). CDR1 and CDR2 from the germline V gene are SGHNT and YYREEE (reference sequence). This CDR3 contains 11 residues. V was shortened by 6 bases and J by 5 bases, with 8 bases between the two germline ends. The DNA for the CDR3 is TGTGCCAGCATTCAGGGAACTGAAGCTTTCTTT. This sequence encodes CASIQGTEAFF.

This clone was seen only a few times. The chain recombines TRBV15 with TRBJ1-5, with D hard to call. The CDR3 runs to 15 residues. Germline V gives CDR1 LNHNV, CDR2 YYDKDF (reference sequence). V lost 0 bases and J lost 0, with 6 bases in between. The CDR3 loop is CATSRESHSNQPQHF. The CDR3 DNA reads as TGTGCCACCAGCAGAGAGAGCCATAGCAATCAGCCCCAGCATTTT.

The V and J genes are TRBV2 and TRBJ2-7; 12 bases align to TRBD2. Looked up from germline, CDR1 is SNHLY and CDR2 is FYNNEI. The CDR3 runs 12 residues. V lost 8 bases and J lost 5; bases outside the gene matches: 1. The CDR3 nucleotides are TGTGCCAGCCGGACTAGCGGGAACGAGCAGTACTTC. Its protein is CASRTSGNEQYF.